These 10 T cell receptor beta chains were all obtained from the same sample, sequenced in a study of shared clonotypes between healthy human individuals. The table came from immunoSEQ multiplex PCR; TCRdb's copy has only in-frame clones and leaves some out. The sample lists 2 million to 2.5 million clones; less than 95% were seen once. The sequencing sample was made of naive CD4+ T cells from PBMCs. The subset is: CD45RA+ positively selected. The source of these receptors is a man aged 18 to 29 in good health. Some clones in this sample may be carry-over from other donors' samples.

The chain has TRBV4-1 and TRBJ2-3; 14 bases map to TRBD2. The CDR3 is made up of 15 amino acids. V trimming: 6 bases; J trimming: 4 bases; junction bases outside the gene matches: 3. Germline values: CDR1 MGHRA, CDR2 YSYEKL. CDR3 nucleotides: TGCGCCAGCAGGACGGGACTAGCGGGAGCAGATACGCAGTATTTT. Translated, it gives CASRTGLAGADTQYF.

This clone has at least ten counts. In nucleotides, the CDR3 is TGTGCCAGCAGTTACTCGGGGTGGGCTAGCGCCGGTGAGCAGTTCTTC. Its protein is CASSYSGWASAGEQFF. The gene calls are TRBV6-6 and TRBJ2-1; D is possibly TRBD2 (6 bases). V shed 0 bases and J shed 9 bases, with 18 bases lying between them. Germline lookup yields CDR1 MNHNY and CDR2 SVGAGI (reference sequence). The CDR3 has 16 amino acids.

V gene TRBV29-1 combines with J gene TRBJ2-1, with D possibly being TRBD1 or TRBD2 (6 bases each). Germline lookup yields CDR1 SQVTM and CDR2 ANQGSEA. Trimming removed 7 bases from V and 5 bases from J, with 18 bases in between. The CDR3 extends over 14 amino acids. The CDR3 loop is CSALGWGADNEQFF. In nucleotides, the CDR3 is TGCAGCGCCCTGGGGTGGGGGGCCGACAATGAGCAGTTCTTC.

The chain links TRBV5-1 to TRBJ2-5, with 9 positions matching TRBD1. V dropped 4 bases and J dropped 5; count of bases not matched to a gene: 9. This CDR3 has 15 residues. Germline V CDR1 and CDR2: SGHRS, YFSETQ. CDR3 nucleotide sequence: TGCGCCAGCAGCCCAGGGGACAGGGAGCAGGAGACCCAGTACTTC. Translating it yields CASSPGDREQETQYF. Combining the CDR3 with reference TRBV5-1 and TRBJ2-5 gives the whole variable domain KAGVTQTPRYLIKTRGQQVTLSCSPISGHRSVSWYQQTPGQGLQFLFEYFSETQRNKGNFPGRFSGRQFSNSRSEMNVSTLELGDSALYLCASSPGDREQETQYFGPGTRLLVL.

V and J are TRBV27 and TRBJ1-2, with D perhaps TRBD1 (5 bases). Trimming took 9 bases from V and 5 from J, leaving 16 bases between them. Per germline, CDR1 MNHEY and CDR2 SMNVEV (reference sequence). The CDR3 contains 13 residues. CDR3 sequence (DNA): TGTGCCAGTAAGGGACGACAAAATTATGGCTACACCTTC. Translated, it gives CASKGRQNYGYTF.

V gene TRBV4-1 combines with J gene TRBJ1-4; tentatively, D is TRBD1 (5 bases). The V and J ends lost 1 base and 5 bases respectively, with 11 bases between them. In germline, CDR1 is MGHRA, CDR2 YSYEKL. The CDR3 has 15 amino acids. The CDR3 reads CASSQAGRGNEKLFF. The CDR3, as DNA: TGCGCCAGCAGCCAAGCGGGACGGGGGAATGAAAAACTGTTTTTT.

CDR3 in amino acids: CASSFGTSGRTDTQYF. In nucleotides, the CDR3 is TGCGCCAGCAGCTTCGGGACTAGCGGCCGCACAGATACGCAGTATTTT. J is TRBJ2-3 and V is TRBV5-1, with 11 bases that match TRBD2. The ends lost 2 bases at V and 1 base at J; junction bases unmatched: 3. This CDR3 region has 16 residues. The germline V gene has CDR1 SGHRS and CDR2 YFSETQ.

Points on this clone: This same CDR3 is encoded by further DNA sequences in the sample. This chain joins TRBV20-1 and TRBJ2-1, with D maybe TRBD1 (5 bases). CDR3 length equals 11 residues. Germline CDR1 DFQATT, CDR2 SNEGSKA (reference sequence). V dropped 0 bases and J dropped 8 bases, with 5 bases sitting between them. In DNA form, the CDR3 reads TGCAGTGCTAGAGACAGGGATGAGCAGTTCTTC. Its translation: CSARDRDEQFF.

This clone appeared a single time. V usage is TRBV6-4 and J usage is TRBJ1-1, with a weak D call TRBD1 (5 bases). The CDR3 totals 17 residues. In germline, CDR1 is MRHNA, CDR2 SNTAGT. Trimming shortened V by 2 bases and J by 1 base, and 17 bases separated the two germline ends. For the CDR3, the DNA is TGTGCCAGCAGTGACACCGGGGGATTTGGGACGAACACTGAAGCTTTCTTT. Amino acid sequence: CASSDTGGFGTNTEAFF.

This chain uses TRBV29-1 with TRBJ2-4; the D is unclear. V was pared by 4 bases and J by 9 bases, with 28 bases between. The germline gives CDR1 SQVTM, CDR2 ANQGSEA. This CDR3 spans 17 amino acids. CDR3 sequence reads: CSVGFSLGREPLGIQYF. The CDR3 nucleotides are TGCAGCGTTGGATTTTCCCTGGGCCGAGAACCTCTGGGCATTCAGTACTTC. The full variable domain, its missing parts supplied by reference TRBV29-1 and TRBJ2-4, is SAVISQKPSRDICQRGTSLTIQCQVDSQVTMMFWYRQQPGQSLTLIATANQGSEATYESGFVIDKFPISRPNLTFSTLTVSNMSPEDSSIYLCSVGFSLGREPLGIQYFGAGTRLSVL.